These 25 T cell receptor beta chains came from one sample sequenced in a study of T cells in narcolepsy. Repertoires were generated with immunoSEQ multiplex PCR, while TCRdb's copy carries only in-frame clones and drops some. Among tens of thousands of clones listed, about 91% were seen once. The sequencing input was CD45RA- memory CD4+ T cells from PBMCs. These receptor sequences come from a human donor with narcolepsy.

This clone occurred once. The V call is TRBV7-9, the J call TRBJ1-6; D might be TRBD1 (6 bases). Per germline, CDR1 SEHNR and CDR2 FQNEAQ (reference sequence). The CDR3 covers 17 residues. V dropped 0 bases and J dropped 2 bases, with 11 bases sitting between them. This CDR3 is CASSLAVGGAYNSPLHF. CDR3 coding DNA: TGTGCCAGCAGCTTAGCTGTGGGGGGCGCCTATAATTCACCCCTCCACTTT.

This chain connects TRBV19 to TRBJ1-1; D call uncertain. From germline, CDR1 is LNHDA and CDR2 SQIVND (reference sequence). CDR3 length: 14 residues. V was shortened by 1 base and J by 2 bases, with 8 bases between the two germline ends. Written as DNA, the CDR3 is TGTGCCAGTAGTATAGCGGCAGTTAACACTGAAGCTTTCTTT. It is translated as CASSIAAVNTEAFF.

This clone was seen a single time. This rearrangement joins TRBV7-2 to TRBJ2-1; D gene ambiguous. This CDR3 spans 17 amino acids. The germline V gene has CDR1 SGHTA and CDR2 FQGNSA. Trimming took 5 bases from V and 5 from J, leaving 22 bases between them. CDR3 residues: CASSPAGWEVMDNEQFF. The CDR3 coding sequence is TGTGCCAGCAGCCCGGCTGGGTGGGAAGTCATGGACAATGAGCAGTTCTTC.

A word on this clone: One end of the junction varies from germline; a read error may be responsible. This chain uses TRBV28 with TRBJ2-7; tentatively, D is TRBD1 (7 bases). Germline V gives CDR1 MDHEN, CDR2 SYDVKM. The CDR3 loop spans 13 amino acids. The CDR3 DNA follows: TGTGCCAGCAGTTTGTCCCAGGGGGGTTTTGCGAACTTC. This gives the protein CASSLSQGGFANF.

This clone was detected once. V and J are TRBV10-3 and TRBJ2-7, with 7 bases fitting TRBD1. With 6 bases clipped from V and 3 bases from J, the junction kept 5 bases outside the gene matches. The CDR3 runs 13 residues. Germline values: CDR1 ENHRY, CDR2 SYGVKD. In nucleotides, the CDR3 is TGTGCCATCAGGACGGGACAGAACTACGAGCAGTACTTC. It is translated as CAIRTGQNYEQYF.

This sequence joins TRBV15 and TRBJ2-2; TRBD2 matches 9 bases. The V gene end was trimmed by 1 base and the J gene end by 1 base; junction bases not matched to a gene: 4. This CDR3 has 17 amino acids. Germline values: CDR1 LNHNV, CDR2 YYDKDF (reference sequence). The CDR3 coding sequence is TGTGCCACCAGCAGAGCTCGACTAGCGGAGAACACCGGGGAGCTGTTTTTT. Its translation: CATSRARLAENTGELFF.

This clone was counted only a few times. The chain carries TRBV12-5 and TRBJ1-3; D remains unclear. Trimming took 3 bases from V and 6 from J, leaving 0 bases between them. This CDR3 has 10 amino acids. Germline CDR1 reads LGHNT; CDR2 reads FRNRAP. The CDR3: CASGLNTIYF. In DNA form, the CDR3 reads TGTGCTAGTGGTTTAAACACCATATATTTT.

The sample holds a few counts of this clone. J is TRBJ1-3 and V is TRBV4-1; a possible D gene is TRBD1 (6 bases). V was trimmed by 5 bases and J by 0 bases, leaving 11 bases between them. The CDR3 has 15 residues. Germline assignment: CDR1 MGHRA and CDR2 YSYEKL. The CDR3 DNA reads TGCGCCAGCAGCTCCGGGACATACTCTGGAAACACCATATATTTT. This codes for CASSSGTYSGNTIYF.

The chain recombines TRBV5-4 with TRBJ2-2; no clear D gene. The CDR3 contains 15 residues. The germline V and J ends were trimmed by 3 bases and 1 base, with 10 bases remaining between them. CDR1 SGHNT and CDR2 YYREEE come from the germline V gene (reference sequence). The CDR3 DNA is TGTGCCAGCAGCTCTCGAAGTATGAACACCGGGGAGCTGTTTTTT. Its protein is CASSSRSMNTGELFF.

This clone was recorded a few times. The chain combines TRBV7-3 with TRBJ2-5; D is undetermined. Germline lookup yields CDR1 SGHTA and CDR2 FQGTGA. This CDR3 comprises 13 residues. V gave up 2 bases and J gave up 5 bases, with 9 bases separating them. The CDR3 region is CASSLGRGETQYF. CDR3 DNA sequence: TGTGCCAGCAGCTTAGGCCGTGGGGAGACCCAGTACTTC.

This chain connects TRBV7-9 to TRBJ2-3; D not certain. There are 14 residues in the CDR3. Germline CDR1 and CDR2: SEHNR and FQNEAQ (reference sequence). V lost 2 bases to trimming and J lost 2 bases, with 8 bases between them. The CDR3 DNA reads TGTGCCAGCAGCTTAAAGGGATACACAGATACGCAGTATTTT. This gives the protein CASSLKGYTDTQYF. The full variable domain, completed using reference TRBV7-9 and TRBJ2-3, is DTGVSQNPRHKITKRGQNVTFRCDPISEHNRLYWYRQTLGQGPEFLTYFQNEAQLEKSRLLSDRFSAERPKGSFSTLEIQRTEQGDSAMYLCASSLKGYTDTQYFGPGTRLTVL.

The V and J genes are TRBV19 and TRBJ2-1; D possibly uses TRBD1 or TRBD2 (6 bases each). Looked up from germline, CDR1 is LNHDA and CDR2 is SQIVND (reference sequence). V was clipped by 7 bases and J by 8 bases, with 15 bases between them. This CDR3 spans 13 amino acids. CDR3 protein: CASTVGGRHEQFF. In DNA form, the CDR3 reads TGTGCCAGTACGGTGGGGGGCCGGCATGAGCAGTTCTTC.

Only a few counts were recorded for this clone. The chain couples TRBV9 to TRBJ2-3, with D perhaps given as TRBD1 or TRBD2 (5 bases each). Trimming took off 4 bases at V and 5 bases at J, with 23 bases between the two ends. The CDR3 totals 17 residues. CDR1 and CDR2 (germline): SGDLS, YYNGEE. Here the CDR3 DNA reads TGTGCCAGCAGCCCCCGAGGAATCGGGACGTGGGGAGATACGCAGTATTTT. This translates into CASSPRGIGTWGDTQYF.

This chain joins TRBV7-3 and TRBJ2-5, with 9 bases aligning to TRBD2. Germline V gene lookup returns CDR1 SGHTA and CDR2 FQGTGA. The CDR3 sequence is 14 residues long. J gave up 1 base and V 5 bases, and 2 bases lay outside the gene matches. The CDR3 is CASSPSGAQETQYF. In nucleotides, the CDR3 is TGTGCCAGCAGCCCTAGCGGGGCCCAAGAGACCCAGTACTTC. The variable domain in full, with the rest retrieved from reference TRBV7-3 and TRBJ2-5, is GAGVSQTPSNKVTEKGKYVELRCDPISGHTALYWYRQSLGQGPEFLIYFQGTGAADDSGLPNDRFFAVRPEGSVSTLKIQRTERGDSAVYLCASSPSGAQETQYFGPGTRLLVL.

This chain links TRBV5-4 with TRBJ1-5; weak D call: TRBD1 (6 bases). Germline V gives CDR1 SGHNT, CDR2 YYREEE (reference sequence). With 0 bases removed from V and 8 bases from J, the gap between germline ends came to 15 bases. The CDR3 extends over 15 amino acids. The CDR3 DNA sequence: TGTGCCAGCAGCTTGGGCAGGGGTGGCGGCGAGCCCCAGCATTTT. Protein sequence: CASSLGRGGGEPQHF. The complete variable domain, with remaining parts taken from reference TRBV5-4 and TRBJ1-5, reads ETGVTQSPTHLIKTRGQQVTLRCSSQSGHNTVSWYQQALGQGPQFIFQYYREEENGRGNFPPRFSGLQFPNYSSELNVNALELDDSALYLCASSLGRGGGEPQHFGDGTRLSIL.

CDR3 nucleotides: TGTGCCAGCAGCGTGTCCCTTGGACAGCCACATGAAAAACTGTTTTTT. This gives the protein CASSVSLGQPHEKLFF. The V call is TRBV9, the J call TRBJ1-4; D may be TRBD1 (6 bases). Germline CDR1 reads SGDLS; CDR2 reads YYNGEE. This CDR3 has 16 amino acids. V lost 2 bases to trimming and J lost 6 bases, with 17 bases between them.

The V call is TRBV6-1, the J call TRBJ2-3; no reliable D call. This CDR3 spans 14 amino acids. Trimming took off 5 bases at V and 2 bases at J, with 11 bases between the two ends. Germline loops: CDR1 MNHNS, CDR2 SASEGT. The DNA for the CDR3 is TGTGCCAGCAGTCCTCAGACTTACACAGATACGCAGTATTTT. Encoded protein: CASSPQTYTDTQYF.

The chain links TRBV5-1 to TRBJ2-1; the match to TRBD2 covers 7 bases. CDR1 is SGHRS and CDR2 is YFSETQ in the germline V gene. V dropped 0 bases and J dropped 7; count of bases not matched to a gene: 1. The CDR3 is made up of 13 amino acids. This CDR3 reads CASSLGTSNEQFF. CDR3 coding DNA: TGCGCCAGCAGCTTGGGGACTAGTAATGAGCAGTTCTTC.

The rearrangement joins TRBV10-2 to TRBJ1-6; D may be TRBD1 (6 bases). The CDR3 spans 16 residues. CDR1 is WSHSY and CDR2 is SAAADI in the germline V gene. Between the trimmed V and J ends, which lost 2 bases and 2 bases, there was a span of 10 bases. The DNA for the CDR3 is TGCGCCAGCAGTGAGCAGGGGATCGCCTATAATTCACCCCTCCACTTT. This codes for CASSEQGIAYNSPLHF.

Only one count was recorded for this clone. The rearrangement links TRBV27 to TRBJ1-6; D is perhaps TRBD1 (6 bases). V lost 5 bases and J 6 bases, leaving 29 bases between the germline ends. The CDR3 consists of 20 residues. The germline gives CDR1 MNHEY, CDR2 SMNVEV (reference sequence). The CDR3 region is CASSPTSRDPGVKVNSPLHF. DNA of the CDR3: TGTGCCAGCAGTCCAACGTCCCGCGACCCAGGGGTCAAGGTTAATTCACCCCTCCACTTT.

CDR3 region: CASSLEGTGGHNYGYTF. The CDR3 DNA reads as TGTGCCAGCAGTTTAGAAGGGACAGGGGGCCATAACTATGGCTACACCTTC. This rearrangement joins TRBV27 to TRBJ1-2; 12 bases are shared with TRBD1. The germline gives CDR1 MNHEY, CDR2 SMNVEV (reference sequence). This CDR3 has 17 amino acids. Unmatched junction bases numbered 5, after V lost 2 bases and J lost 1 base.

The chain combines TRBV6-1 with TRBJ2-3, with TRBD2 as a possible D gene (6 bases). The CDR3 is 15 amino acids. In germline, CDR1 is MNHNS, CDR2 SASEGT. V was clipped by 6 bases and J by 0 bases, with 13 bases between them. CDR3 DNA: TGTGCCAGCAGGGCCGCGGAGGGGAGCACAGATACGCAGTATTTT. Its protein is CASRAAEGSTDTQYF.

This chain uses TRBV6-6 with TRBJ1-2, with 9 bases that match TRBD1. CDR3 length: 15 residues. Losses at the gene ends were 5 bases for V and 4 bases for J; bases not matched to a gene: 8. The germline V gene encodes CDR1 MNHNY and CDR2 SVGAGI (reference sequence). The CDR3 nucleotides read TGTGCCAGCAGTCACCCGGGACAGGGCTCCTATGGCTACACCTTC. This gives the protein CASSHPGQGSYGYTF.

This sequence joins TRBV21-1 and TRBJ2-1; the tabulated D call, TRBD2, remains unverified against the DNA. TRBV21-1 is a known pseudogene. The CDR3 covers 15 residues. The CDR3 is CASSILVWTYQEQFF. For the CDR3, the DNA is TGTGCCAGCAGCATACTAGTCTGGACGTATCAGGAGCAGTTCTTC.

The gene calls are TRBV6-6 and TRBJ1-1, with D unresolved. V lost 8 bases to trimming and J lost 1 base, with 11 bases between them. CDR3 length: 13 amino acids. CDR1 is MNHNY, CDR2 SVGAGI, per germline (reference sequence). CDR3 in amino acids: CASLGRGNTEAFF. CDR3 DNA sequence: TGTGCCAGCCTTGGACGAGGGAACACTGAAGCTTTCTTT.